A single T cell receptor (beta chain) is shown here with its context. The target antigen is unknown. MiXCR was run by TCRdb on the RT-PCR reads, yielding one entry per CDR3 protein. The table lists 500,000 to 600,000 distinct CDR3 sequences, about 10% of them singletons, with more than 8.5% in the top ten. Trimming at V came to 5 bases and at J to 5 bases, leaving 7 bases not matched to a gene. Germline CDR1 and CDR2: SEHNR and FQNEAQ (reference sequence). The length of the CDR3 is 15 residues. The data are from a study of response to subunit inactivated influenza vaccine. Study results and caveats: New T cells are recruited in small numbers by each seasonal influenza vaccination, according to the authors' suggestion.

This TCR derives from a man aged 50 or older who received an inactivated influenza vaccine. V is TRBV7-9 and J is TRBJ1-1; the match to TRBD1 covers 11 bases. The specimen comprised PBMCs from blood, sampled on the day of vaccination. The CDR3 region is CASSPGQGARTEAFF. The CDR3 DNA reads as TGTGCCAGCAGCCCAGGACAGGGGGCGCGTACTGAAGCTTTCTTT. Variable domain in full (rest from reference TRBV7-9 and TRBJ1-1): DTGVSQNPRHKITKRGQNVTFRCDPISEHNRLYWYRQTLGQGPEFLTYFQNEAQLEKSRLLSDRFSAERPKGSFSTLEIQRTEQGDSAMYLCASSPGQGARTEAFFGQGTRLTVV.